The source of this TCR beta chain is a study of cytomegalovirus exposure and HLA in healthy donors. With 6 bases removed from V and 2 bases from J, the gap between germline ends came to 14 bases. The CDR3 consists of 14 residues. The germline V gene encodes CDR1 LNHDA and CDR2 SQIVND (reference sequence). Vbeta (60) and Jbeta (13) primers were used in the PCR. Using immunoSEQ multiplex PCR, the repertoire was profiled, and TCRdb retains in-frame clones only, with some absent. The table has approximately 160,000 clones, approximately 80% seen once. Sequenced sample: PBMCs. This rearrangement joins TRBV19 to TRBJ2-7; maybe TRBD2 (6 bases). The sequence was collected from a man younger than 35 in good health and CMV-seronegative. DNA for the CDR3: TGTGCCAGTAGCCATGCCCCGGGGGCCTACGAGCAGTACTTC. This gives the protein CASSHAPGAYEQYF.